Listed below are T cell receptor beta chains from one sample, sequenced in a study of cytomegalovirus exposure and HLA in healthy donors. TCRdb's table, derived via immunoSEQ multiplex PCR, lists solely in-frame clones and lacks some. Seen here are about 150,000 clones, around 84% observed once, and the top ten hold roughly 2.5%. Input material: PBMCs. The origin of the receptors is a boy aged 2-9 years in good health and CMV-seronegative. CDR3s include the opening cysteine and the closing phenylalanine or tryptophan. D genes are given only for firm matches. Clone size appears in some rows only: once, few, many, or a class for an expanded clone.

V	D	size	J	CDR3	DNA
TRBV2	.	.	TRBJ1-1	CASSVSRDGGREAFF	TGTGCCAGCAGTGTATCGCGGGATGGTGGGAGGGAAGCTTTCTTT
TRBV9	.	.	TRBJ2-7	CASSVDPARGVKSEQYF	TGTGCCAGCAGCGTAGACCCGGCCAGGGGGGTAAAATCCGAGCAGTACTTC
TRBV7-9	.	.	TRBJ2-7	CSSRVKTADKQDHTYEQYF	TGTTCCAGCAGGGTAAAGACAGCCGACAAACAAGACCACACCTACGAGCAGTACTTC
TRBV7-9	.	.	TRBJ2-7	CASSSIARSRLSYEQYF	TGTGCCAGCAGTTCAATTGCCCGGAGTCGATTATCCTACGAGCAGTACTTC
TRBV11-2	.	.	TRBJ2-1	CASSLDLPPDHEQFF	TGTGCCAGCAGCTTAGATCTCCCCCCAGATCATGAGCAGTTCTTC
TRBV6-1	TRBD2	.	TRBJ2-3	CASRGLADTDTQYF	TGTGCCAGCAGGGGCCTAGCGGACACAGATACGCAGTATTTT
TRBV27	.	.	TRBJ2-7	CASTTRRLIYEQYF	TGTGCCAGCACCACCCGCCGCCTGATCTACGAGCAGTACTTC
TRBV6-1	TRBD1	.	TRBJ1-1	CASRVRGQMNTEAFF	TGTGCCAGCAGGGTCCGGGGACAGATGAACACTGAAGCTTTCTTT
TRBV2	TRBD1	.	TRBJ1-2	CASIFGTGDKGYGYTF	TGTGCCAGCATCTTCGGGACAGGGGATAAAGGCTATGGCTACACCTTC
TRBV5-1	.	.	TRBJ1-2	CASTGIQWDSDDYGYTF	TGCGCCAGCACCGGAATTCAATGGGACTCTGACGACTATGGCTACACCTTC
TRBV7-9	TRBD1	.	TRBJ2-5	CASSPGTDQETQYF	TGTGCCAGCAGCCCGGGGACAGACCAAGAGACCCAGTACTTC
TRBV6-1	TRBD2	.	TRBJ2-7	CASSEWGGNSYEQYF	TGTGCCAGCAGTGAGTGGGGGGGGAACTCCTACGAGCAGTACTTC
TRBV29-1	TRBD2	few	TRBJ2-1	CSVGSGRAPASSYNEQFF	TGCAGCGTTGGAAGCGGGAGGGCTCCCGCTAGCTCCTACAATGAGCAGTTCTTC
TRBV19	.	.	TRBJ2-2	CASGDGTPAGELFF	TGTGCCAGTGGGGACGGGACTCCGGCCGGGGAGCTGTTTTTT
TRBV19	.	.	TRBJ2-2	CASSILSATPPNTGELFF	TGTGCCAGTAGTATACTCAGCGCAACCCCTCCGAACACCGGGGAGCTGTTTTTT
TRBV5-1	TRBD2	.	TRBJ2-3	CASSKRTSGPSTDTQYF	TGCGCCAGCAGCAAACGGACTAGCGGGCCAAGCACAGATACGCAGTATTTT
TRBV27	.	.	TRBJ2-3	CASRGIWTDTQYF	TGTGCCAGTAGGGGGATTTGGACAGATACGCAGTATTTT
TRBV28	.	.	TRBJ2-6	CASSPRYSGANVLTF	TGTGCCAGCAGTCCCCGGTACTCTGGGGCCAACGTCCTGACTTTC
TRBV7-6	.	.	TRBJ1-1	CASSQRVNTEAFF	TGTGCCAGCAGCCAGCGAGTGAACACTGAAGCTTTCTTT
TRBV6-1	TRBD1	.	TRBJ1-5	CASNEAPGQGARGNQPQHF	TGTGCCAGCAACGAAGCCCCGGGACAGGGCGCCAGAGGCAATCAGCCCCAGCATTTT
TRBV7-9	.	.	TRBJ2-7	CSSSLARAGAPLEQYF	TGTTCCAGCAGCTTAGCGCGGGCAGGGGCCCCTCTCGAGCAGTACTTC
TRBV4-3	.	.	TRBJ1-2	CASSHKIVPLGEGYGYTF	TGCGCCAGCAGCCACAAGATAGTACCGTTGGGGGAGGGATACGGCTACACCTTC
TRBV11-3	TRBD2	.	TRBJ2-1	CASSPPPWTSGYNEQFF	TGTGCCAGCAGCCCACCCCCTTGGACTAGCGGATACAATGAGCAGTTCTTC
TRBV5-1	.	.	TRBJ2-5	CASCRDTQETQYF	TGCGCCAGCTGCCGGGACACCCAAGAGACCCAGTACTTC
TRBV18	.	.	TRBJ1-4	CASSRSSPQRYEKLFF	TGTGCCAGCTCCCGCTCCTCGCCCCAGCGTTACGAAAAACTGTTTTTT
TRBV7-9	.	.	TRBJ1-3	CASSSKTPRDSGNTIYF	TGTGCCAGCAGCTCCAAGACACCAAGAGACTCTGGAAACACCATATATTTT
TRBV18	.	.	TRBJ1-5	CASSTGGQTLGPQHF	TGTGCCAGCTCAACGGGAGGACAGACTCTTGGGCCCCAGCATTTT
TRBV10-3	TRBD1	.	TRBJ1-3	CAISVSRGQRTRNTIYF	TGTGCCATCAGTGTGTCTAGGGGACAGAGAACAAGAAACACCATATATTTT
TRBV27	.	.	TRBJ2-7	CASKLTGVDYEQYF	TGTGCCAGCAAATTGACAGGAGTTGATTACGAGCAGTACTTC
TRBV4-1	.	.	TRBJ2-7	CASSQLIQGRVEQYF	TGCGCCAGCAGCCAATTGATCCAGGGGAGGGTCGAGCAGTACTTC
TRBV13	TRBD1	.	TRBJ1-3	CASTTGLAGNTIYF	TGTGCCAGTACGACAGGGCTGGCTGGAAACACCATATATTTT
TRBV5-5	TRBD1	few	TRBJ1-5	CASSRGQGSNQPQHF	TGTGCCAGCAGCAGGGGACAGGGGAGCAATCAGCCCCAGCATTTT
TRBV28	.	.	TRBJ2-6	CASSRGSGANVLTF	TGTGCCAGCAGCAGGGGATCTGGGGCCAACGTCCTGACTTTC